The entry below describes one TCR beta chain. This entry is derived from a study of T cells expressing NK-cell markers. The CDR3 has 14 amino acids. TCRdb re-called the 5' RACE reads and catalogs CDR3 proteins one per entry, DNA excluded. The sample has roughly 300,000 distinct CDR3 sequences, and its top ten clones hold around 3.9%. The J gene is TRBJ1-1, the V gene TRBV12-3 or TRBV12-4; TCRdb names TRBD1, which stays unverified in the absence of DNA. The TCR was taken from a woman between 18 and 70 years old in good health. Sequencing was done on a sample of blood T cells: a sorted CD56 or NKG2C T cell subset, CD4+ or CD8+ T cells, or bulk PBMC T cells (not recorded which). The chain's CDR3 is CASSAGQGYTEAFF.